These 15 T cell receptor beta chains originate from one sample sequenced in a study of blood T cell repertoires in COVID-19. Data came from immunoSEQ multiplex PCR; TCRdb stores just in-frame clones and leaves some out. The table lists 200,000 to 250,000 clones, around 90% of them singletons. What was sequenced was peripheral blood. These receptor sequences come from a woman under 30 who had recovered from COVID-19.

The chain recombines TRBV30 with TRBJ1-2, with TRBD1 identical over 8 bases. The V gene's germline CDR1 is GTSNPN and CDR2 SVGIG (reference sequence). With V trimmed by 3 bases and J by 6 bases, 9 bases remained unmatched. This CDR3 region has 14 residues. CDR3 DNA: TGTGCCTGGAGCGGCGGACAGGGATTGAATGGCTACACCTTC. Protein sequence: CAWSGGQGLNGYTF.

This chain links TRBV11-2 with TRBJ2-2, with 10 bases that match TRBD2. The CDR3 runs to 15 residues. The germline V gene has CDR1 SGHAT and CDR2 FQNNGV. Germline trimming cut 1 base from V and 6 bases from J; bases unmatched to any gene: 2. This CDR3 is CASSLGLAGAGELFF. Here the CDR3 DNA reads TGTGCCAGCAGCTTAGGGCTAGCGGGAGCCGGGGAGCTGTTTTTT. The entire variable domain, with the rest obtained from reference TRBV11-2 and TRBJ2-2, is as follows: EAGVAQSPRYKIIEKRQSVAFWCNPISGHATLYWYQQILGQGPKLLIQFQNNGVVDDSQLPKDRFSAERLKGVDSTLKIQPAKLEDSAVYLCASSLGLAGAGELFFGEGSRLTVL.

This clone was observed a single time. The chain carries TRBV2 and TRBJ2-5; 10 positions agree with TRBD1. CDR1 and CDR2 (germline): SNHLY, FYNNEI. This CDR3 spans 16 amino acids. Trimming at V came to 2 bases and at J to 3 bases, leaving 6 bases not matched to a gene. As DNA, the CDR3 is TGTGCCAGCAGTGAACCCCTGGGGACAGGGGAAGAGACCCAGTACTTC. Translation gives CASSEPLGTGEETQYF. Based on the CDR3 plus reference TRBV2 and TRBJ2-5, the full variable domain is EPEVTQTPSHQVTQMGQEVILRCVPISNHLYFYWYRQILGQKVEFLVSFYNNEISEKSEIFDDQFSVERPDGSNFTLKIRSTKLEDSAMYFCASSEPLGTGEETQYFGPGTRLLVL.

The CDR3 DNA sequence: TGTGCCAGCAGTGATTCAACAACAGGGAGAGGAGTGAACACTGAAGCTTTCTTT. It codes for CASSDSTTGRGVNTEAFF. J is TRBJ1-1 and V is TRBV25-1; possibly TRBD1 for D (6 bases). Germline CDR1 is MGHDK and CDR2 is SYGVNS. V lost 3 bases to trimming and J lost 0 bases, with 20 bases between them. The CDR3 runs to 18 residues.

The chain recombines TRBV5-4 with TRBJ2-7, with TRBD1 matching over 11 bases. This CDR3 comprises 15 residues. From germline, CDR1 is SGHNT and CDR2 YYREEE (reference sequence). V was pared by 1 base and J by 3 bases, with 3 bases of the junction left unmatched. CDR3 loop: CASSLLGQGDYEQYF. The CDR3 DNA is TGTGCCAGCAGCTTGCTGGGACAGGGGGACTACGAGCAGTACTTC.

This sequence joins TRBV30 and TRBJ1-3; D possibly corresponds to TRBD1 (5 bases). CDR3 length equals 15 residues. Trimming stripped 5 bases from V and 0 bases from J, with 14 bases between. Germline-derived CDR1 and CDR2 are GTSNPN and SVGIG (reference sequence). The CDR3 DNA sequence: TGTGCCTGGCAAAAGGACATTCTCTCTGGAAACACCATATATTTT. It translates to CAWQKDILSGNTIYF.

This clone was seen a single time. The chain links TRBV5-4 to TRBJ2-2; 8 nucleotides match TRBD1. Germline lookup yields CDR1 SGHNT and CDR2 YYREEE (reference sequence). This CDR3 spans 17 amino acids. V was clipped by 4 bases and J by 4 bases; unmatched bases: 12. CDR3 bases: TGTGCCAGCAGCCCGGGACAGGATCTCTCTATCACCGGGGAGCTGTTTTTT. Protein product: CASSPGQDLSITGELFF.

This clone appeared once. The rearrangement joins TRBV7-3 to TRBJ2-2, with TRBD2 matching over 9 bases. J was trimmed by 6 bases and V by 4 bases; bases with no gene match: 9. The CDR3 consists of 16 residues. Germline V gene data show CDR1 as SGHTA and CDR2 as FQGTGA. The CDR3 loop is CASSSLAGASPGELFF. The CDR3 DNA reads TGTGCCAGCAGCTCGTTAGCGGGGGCTTCGCCCGGGGAGCTGTTTTTT. Together with reference TRBV7-3 and TRBJ2-2, the CDR3 gives the full variable domain: GAGVSQTPSNKVTEKGKYVELRCDPISGHTALYWYRQSLGQGPEFLIYFQGTGAADDSGLPNDRFFAVRPEGSVSTLKIQRTERGDSAVYLCASSSLAGASPGELFFGEGSRLTVL.

The chain combines TRBV20-1 with TRBJ2-3; TRBD1 matches at 7 bases. The CDR3 contains 15 residues. From germline, CDR1 is DFQATT and CDR2 SNEGSKA (reference sequence). V lost 3 bases, J lost 6 bases, and 12 bases stayed unmatched. CDR3: CSASEGALGADTQYF. The CDR3 DNA follows: TGCAGTGCTAGTGAGGGGGCCCTAGGGGCCGATACGCAGTATTTT.

The rearrangement uses TRBV18 and TRBJ2-5, with D possibly being TRBD2 (7 bases). CDR1 is KGHSH, CDR2 LQKENI, per germline. Trimming removed 1 base at V and 5 bases at J, with 14 bases between. This CDR3 has 15 amino acids. CDR3 loop: CASSPLGGGTETQYF. In DNA, the CDR3 is TGTGCCAGCTCACCACTTGGGGGGGGCACGGAGACCCAGTACTTC.

This chain uses TRBV3-1 (or the pseudogene TRBV3-2) with TRBJ2-6, with a possible D match to TRBD1 (5 bases). Germline CDR1 reads LGHDT; CDR2 reads YNNKEL (reference sequence). V was clipped by 7 bases and J by 0 bases, with 7 bases between them. This CDR3 is built from 14 residues. CDR3 sequence reads: CASMDTSGANVLTF. The DNA for the CDR3 is TGTGCCAGCATGGACACCTCTGGGGCCAACGTCCTGACTTTC.

The chain employs TRBV7-9 and TRBJ2-1, with D maybe TRBD2 (6 bases). Germline V gives CDR1 SEHNR, CDR2 FQNEAQ (reference sequence). The CDR3 is made up of 16 amino acids. V gave up 2 bases and J gave up 8 bases, with 19 bases separating them. Here the CDR3 DNA reads TGTGCCAGCAGCTTATTGTATACTGCCGGGAGCGATGAGCAGTTCTTC. Encoded protein: CASSLLYTAGSDEQFF.

The V and J genes are TRBV4-3 and TRBJ2-5; D possibly corresponds to TRBD2 (5 bases). CDR3 length: 16 residues. Germline V gives CDR1 LGHNA, CDR2 YSLEER. Trimming left V 1 base short and J 2 bases short, with 14 bases between. For the CDR3, the DNA is TGCGCCAGCAGCCAAGGTGCTAGCCATGGGCAAGAGACCCAGTACTTC. Its translation is CASSQGASHGQETQYF.

This chain links TRBV7-2 with TRBJ2-3; a weak D match, TRBD2 (6 bases). V shed 2 bases and J shed 6 bases, with 12 bases lying between them. CDR3 length equals 14 residues. Germline-derived CDR1 and CDR2 are SGHTA and FQGNSA. CDR3 sequence: CASSLRPGEDTQYF. DNA for the CDR3: TGTGCCAGCAGCTTAAGGCCGGGAGAGGATACGCAGTATTTT.

CDR3 protein: CASLGALGAFF. As DNA, the CDR3 is TGTGCCAGCTTGGGGGCCCTTGGGGCTTTCTTT. The rearrangement links TRBV12-3 or TRBV12-4 to TRBJ1-1; D possibly corresponds to TRBD1 (6 bases). V lost 8 bases, J lost 11 bases, and 15 bases lay in between. This CDR3 is 11 amino acids long.